The source of this T cell receptor (beta chain) is a study of cytomegalovirus exposure and HLA in healthy donors. The wider study: Previous work identified 90 million to 130 million unique TCR beta sequences from about 179 million T cells.

Researchers ran the PCR with 60 Vbeta and 13 Jbeta primers. Clones were sequenced by immunoSEQ multiplex PCR, and TCRdb holds only the in-frame ones, with some missing. Among about 160,000 clones listed, approximately 82% were seen once. Healthy bone marrow donors made up the donor group. The study sampled nominally healthy donors, though unrecorded immune exposures were likely. The CDR3 sequence is 13 residues long. The V gene lost 0 bases and the J gene lost 2 bases, with 7 bases spanning the gap. The germline V gene has CDR1 GTSNPN and CDR2 SVGIG (reference sequence). The source is a male donor in good health and CMV-seronegative. This rearrangement joins TRBV30 to TRBJ2-5; D is uncertain. Sequenced: PBMCs. The CDR3 DNA reads TGTGCCTGGAGTGTGCTAGATCAAGAGACCCAGTACTTC. Translating it yields CAWSVLDQETQYF.